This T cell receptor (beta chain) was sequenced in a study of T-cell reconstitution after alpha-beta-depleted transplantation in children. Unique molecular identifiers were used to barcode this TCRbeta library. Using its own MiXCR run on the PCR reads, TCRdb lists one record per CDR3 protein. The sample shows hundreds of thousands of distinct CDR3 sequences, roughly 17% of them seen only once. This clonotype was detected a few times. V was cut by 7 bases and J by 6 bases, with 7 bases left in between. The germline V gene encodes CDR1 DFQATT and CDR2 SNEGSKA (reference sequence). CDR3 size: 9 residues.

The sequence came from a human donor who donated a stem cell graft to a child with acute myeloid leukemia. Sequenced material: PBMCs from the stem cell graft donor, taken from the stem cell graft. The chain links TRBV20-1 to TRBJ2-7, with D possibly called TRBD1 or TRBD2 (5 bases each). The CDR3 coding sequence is TGCAGTGGAGGGGCCGAGCAGTACGTC. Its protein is CSGGAEQYV.